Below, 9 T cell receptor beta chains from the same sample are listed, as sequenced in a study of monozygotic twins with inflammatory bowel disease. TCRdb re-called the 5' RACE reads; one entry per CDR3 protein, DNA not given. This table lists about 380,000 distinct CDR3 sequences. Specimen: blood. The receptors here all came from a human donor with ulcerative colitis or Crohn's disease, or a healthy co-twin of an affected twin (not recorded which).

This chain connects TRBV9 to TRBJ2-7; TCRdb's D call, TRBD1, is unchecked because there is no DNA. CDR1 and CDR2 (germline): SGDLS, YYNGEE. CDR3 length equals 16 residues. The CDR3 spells CASSVSPAPQSYEQYF.

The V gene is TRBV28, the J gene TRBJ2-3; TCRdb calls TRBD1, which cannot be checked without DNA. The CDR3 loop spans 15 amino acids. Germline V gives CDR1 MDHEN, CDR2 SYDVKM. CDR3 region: CASSLWDRGRDTQYF.

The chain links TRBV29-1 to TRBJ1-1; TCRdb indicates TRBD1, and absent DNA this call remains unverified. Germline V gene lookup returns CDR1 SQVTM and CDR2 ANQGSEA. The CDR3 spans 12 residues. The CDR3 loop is CSVPDGGTEAFF.

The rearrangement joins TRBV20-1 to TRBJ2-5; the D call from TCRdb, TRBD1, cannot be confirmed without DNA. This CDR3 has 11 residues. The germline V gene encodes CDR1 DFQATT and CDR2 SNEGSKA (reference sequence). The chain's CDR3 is CSLGGRETQYF.

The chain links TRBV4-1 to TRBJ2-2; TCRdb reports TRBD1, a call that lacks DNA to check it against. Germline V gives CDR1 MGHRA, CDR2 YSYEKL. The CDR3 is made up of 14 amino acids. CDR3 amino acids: CASRLIPGAGELFF.

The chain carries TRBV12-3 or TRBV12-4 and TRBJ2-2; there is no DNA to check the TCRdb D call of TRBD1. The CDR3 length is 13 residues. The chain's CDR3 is CASSLPGRGELFF.

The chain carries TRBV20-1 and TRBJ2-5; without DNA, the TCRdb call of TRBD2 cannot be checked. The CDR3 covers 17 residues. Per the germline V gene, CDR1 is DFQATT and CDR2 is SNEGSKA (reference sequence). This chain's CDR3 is CSARDFGSGDYQETQYF.

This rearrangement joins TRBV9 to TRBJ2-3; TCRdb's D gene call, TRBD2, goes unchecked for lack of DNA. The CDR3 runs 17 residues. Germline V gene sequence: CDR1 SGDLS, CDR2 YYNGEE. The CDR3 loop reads CASSAGLMGGPTDTQYF.

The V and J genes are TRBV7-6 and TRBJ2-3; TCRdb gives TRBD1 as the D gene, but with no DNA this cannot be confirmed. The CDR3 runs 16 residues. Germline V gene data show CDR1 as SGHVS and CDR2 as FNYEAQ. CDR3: CASSSLTGAFTDTQYF.